The entry below describes one TCR beta chain. The sample is drawn from a study of blood T cell repertoires in COVID-19. In Seattle, patients joined the study during active infection and were tracked longitudinally. Here immunoSEQ multiplex PCR was the method, and the copy in TCRdb shows in-frame clones only, minus some. This sample yields 4,500 to 5,500 clones, of which about nine tenths are seen a single time; roughly 42% belongs to the top ten. This CDR3 is 14 amino acids long. Trimming cost V 6 bases and J 4 bases; bases outside gene matches: 4. Germline V gene sequence: CDR1 KGHSH, CDR2 LQKENI. This clonotype was obtained from a man between 70 and 80 years old with COVID-19, enrolled during active disease. The rearrangement uses TRBV18 and TRBJ1-5, with 9 positions matching TRBD1. Sequenced material: peripheral blood. In DNA form, the CDR3 reads TGTGCCAGCTCGGCGGGACAGGGAAATCAGCCCCAGCATTTT. The encoded protein is CASSAGQGNQPQHF.